This TCR beta chain originates from a study of Graves' ophthalmopathy and Graves' hyperthyroidism. Trimming removed 3 bases at V and 11 bases at J, with 13 bases between. This CDR3 comprises 12 residues. CDR1 and CDR2 (germline): LNHDA, SQIVND (reference sequence). For repertoire sequencing, the TCR beta CDR3 regions were amplified from RNA transcripts. After a first-round RT-PCR with HTBI primers, a second-round multiplex PCR was run. Each CDR3 protein is one row after TCRdb ran MiXCR on the multiplex PCR reads. In the table there are 500,000 to 600,000 distinct CDR3 sequences, just under 40% of which are singletons. This clonotype was counted ten times or more.

The clonotype comes from an adult man with Graves' hyperthyroidism. The rearrangement joins TRBV19 to TRBJ1-1; possibly TRBD1 for D (5 bases). Sequencing was done on a sample of peripheral blood or thyroid tissue (not recorded which). CDR3 nucleotides: TGTGCCAGTAGTATTTCGGGGCGCGGGGCTTTCTTT. Translated, it gives CASSISGRGAFF.